This is a list of T cell receptor beta chains from one sample in a study of response to subunit inactivated influenza vaccine. In TCRdb, the RT-PCR reads were re-called with MiXCR into one record per CDR3 protein. Found here are approximately 310,000 distinct CDR3 sequences, 21% of them singletons; the top ten hold around 9.6%. The sequencing here drew on PBMCs from blood, taken about 19 months after vaccination. Source of these receptors: a man aged 45-69 years who received an inactivated influenza vaccine. CDR3s include the opening cysteine and the closing phenylalanine or tryptophan. The D gene is left open where the match is weak. Clone size is not always given. Where it is, it says once, few, many or a class for expanded clones.

J | V | size | D | CDR3 | DNA
TRBJ2-7 | TRBV7-9 | NA | NA | CASSLDEGTYEQYF | TGTGCCAGCAGCTTAGATGAAGGGACCTACGAGCAGTACTTC
TRBJ1-1 | TRBV7-9 | NA | NA | CASSLDQGSAEAFF | TGTGCCAGCAGCTTAGATCAGGGGAGCGCTGAAGCTTTCTTT
TRBJ2-3 | TRBV27 | few | NA | CASSPRVLSTDTQYF | TGTGCCAGCAGTCCGAGGGTCTTGAGCACAGATACGCAGTATTTT
TRBJ2-2 | TRBV20-1 | medium-sized | NA | CSARSDSPNTGELFF | TGCAGTGCTAGGTCGGACAGCCCGAACACCGGGGAGCTGTTTTTT
TRBJ2-5 | TRBV23-1 | few | TRBD1 | CASSQPDRGQETQYF | TGCGCCAGCAGTCAACCCGACAGGGGCCAAGAGACCCAGTACTTC
TRBJ2-3 | TRBV7-3 | few | NA | CASSSGSDTQYF | TGTGCCAGCAGCTCGGGGTCAGATACGCAGTATTTT
TRBJ2-3 | TRBV5-1 | NA | TRBD1 | CASSFNQGASTDTQYF | TGCGCCAGCAGCTTCAACCAGGGGGCAAGCACAGATACGCAGTATTTT
TRBJ2-2 | TRBV6-6 | NA | NA | CASRPTAGELFF | TGTGCCAGCAGGCCGACAGCCGGGGAGCTGTTTTTT
TRBJ2-3 | TRBV5-6 | NA | TRBD2 | CASSMILAGGQYF | TGTGCCAGCAGCATGATCCTAGCGGGGGGGCAGTATTTT
TRBJ2-5 | TRBV2 | NA | TRBD2 | CASSEWAGGQETQYF | TGTGCCAGCAGTGAATGGGCGGGGGGTCAAGAGACCCAGTACTTC
TRBJ2-5 | TRBV20-1 | few | TRBD1 | CSARAGGTGKETQYF | TGCAGTGCTAGAGCCGGCGGGACAGGGAAAGAGACCCAGTACTTC
TRBJ2-7 | TRBV3-1 | medium-sized | NA | CASSQEASFTYEQYF | TGTGCCAGCAGCCAAGAGGCGTCTTTTACCTACGAGCAGTACTTC
TRBJ2-2 | TRBV2 | many | TRBD2 | CATRGLASAGELFF | TGTGCCACGAGAGGACTAGCGTCAGCCGGGGAGCTGTTTTTT
TRBJ2-1 | TRBV6-1 | NA | TRBD2 | CASSKRLANEQFF | TGTGCCAGCAGCAAAAGACTAGCTAATGAGCAGTTCTTC
TRBJ1-1 | TRBV4-1 | NA | TRBD1 | CASSKRQGASSEAFF | TGCGCCAGCAGCAAAAGACAGGGGGCGTCCTCTGAAGCTTTCTTT
TRBJ2-3 | TRBV5-1 | NA | NA | CASSLLGASTDTQYF | TGCGCCAGCAGCTTGCTCGGGGCTAGCACAGATACGCAGTATTTT
TRBJ1-5 | TRBV18 | NA | NA | CASSGDWLNQPQHF | TGTGCCAGCTCAGGGGACTGGCTGAATCAGCCCCAGCATTTT
TRBJ2-5 | TRBV3-1 | NA | NA | CASSGLAVQETQYF | TGTGCCAGCAGCGGTCTAGCCGTACAAGAGACCCAGTACTTC
TRBJ1-4 | TRBV14 | NA | TRBD1 | CASSQVGQGFSEKLFF | TGTGCCAGCAGCCAAGTGGGACAGGGATTTAGCGAAAAACTGTTTTTT
TRBJ1-2 | TRBV4-3 | many | NA | CASSQDRTVHYGYTF | TGCGCCAGCAGCCAAGATCGTACAGTGCACTATGGCTACACCTTC
TRBJ2-3 | TRBV24-1 | NA | NA | CATSDLGQAQEGTDTQYF | TGTGCCACCAGTGATTTAGGGCAGGCCCAGGAGGGCACAGATACGCAGTATTTT
TRBJ1-3 | TRBV20-1 | NA | NA | CSAGYPGNTIYF | TGCAGTGCAGGGTACCCTGGAAACACCATATATTTT
TRBJ2-1 | TRBV20-1 | NA | NA | CSAKSVEQFF | TGCAGTGCTAAGAGCGTTGAGCAGTTCTTC
TRBJ2-2 | TRBV19 | NA | TRBD2 | CASSKGLAVNTGELFF | TGTGCCAGTAGTAAGGGACTAGCGGTGAACACCGGGGAGCTGTTTTTT
TRBJ2-7 | TRBV19 | NA | NA | CASSIRDTYEQYF | TGTGCCAGTAGTATAAGGGATACCTACGAGCAGTACTTC
TRBJ1-1 | TRBV19 | few | NA | CASSPSRVYVNTEAFF | TGTGCCAGTAGTCCCAGCAGGGTGTATGTGAACACTGAAGCTTTCTTT
TRBJ1-2 | TRBV12-3/TRBV12-4 | few | NA | CASSDGPSYYGYTF | TGTGCCAGCAGCGACGGTCCGTCATACTATGGCTACACCTTC
TRBJ1-5 | TRBV7-8 | few | NA | CASSLALPGYQPQHF | TGTGCCAGCAGCTTAGCGCTCCCAGGGTATCAGCCCCAGCATTTT
TRBJ2-5 | TRBV20-1 | many | NA | CSARSRGRETQYF | TGCAGTGCTAGAAGCAGGGGACGTGAGACCCAGTACTTC
TRBJ1-5 | TRBV7-2 | few | NA | CASSLDGGVNNQPQHF | TGTGCCAGCAGCTTAGATGGGGGGGTAAACAATCAGCCCCAGCATTTT
TRBJ2-3 | TRBV19 | few | NA | CASSILGTAGGTDTQYF | TGTGCCAGTAGTATCCTCGGGACAGCGGGAGGCACAGATACGCAGTATTTT
TRBJ1-5 | TRBV4-1 | many | NA | CASSPDPRRPQHF | TGCGCCAGCAGCCCTGACCCCCGGCGGCCCCAGCATTTT
TRBJ2-1 | TRBV12-3/TRBV12-4 | few | TRBD2 | CASSLAGVHEQFF | TGTGCCAGCAGTCTAGCGGGAGTGCATGAGCAGTTCTTC
TRBJ2-7 | TRBV15 | once | TRBD2 | CATSRLFGGSVIEQYF | TGTGCCACCAGCAGGTTATTCGGCGGGAGTGTGATTGAGCAGTACTTC
TRBJ1-6 | TRBV7-9 | many | TRBD1 | CASSFGGQGINSPLHF | TGTGCCAGCAGCTTTGGCGGACAGGGAATCAATTCACCCCTCCACTTT
TRBJ2-1 | TRBV2 | few | NA | CASSPSTGSYNEQFF | TGTGCCAGCAGTCCTTCAACCGGCTCCTACAATGAGCAGTTCTTC
TRBJ2-3 | TRBV12-3/TRBV12-4 | NA | NA | CTSSLGLSGSSSTDTQYF | TGTACCAGCAGTTTGGGTTTAAGCGGATCTTCTAGCACAGATACGCAGTATTTT
TRBJ1-3 | TRBV4-2 | few | NA | CASSQDIASSGNTIYF | TGTGCCAGCAGCCAAGATATCGCCAGCTCTGGAAACACCATATATTTT
TRBJ1-1 | TRBV10-3 | few | NA | CAISERGMGAFF | TGTGCCATCAGTGAAAGGGGGATGGGAGCTTTCTTT
TRBJ2-7 | TRBV29-1 | few | NA | CSVEYPGSFFEQYF | TGCAGCGTTGAATACCCAGGCAGTTTCTTTGAGCAGTACTTC
TRBJ2-5 | TRBV6-5 | many | TRBD2 | CASSYSSGGPGETQYF | TGTGCCAGCAGTTACTCTAGCGGGGGGCCCGGAGAGACCCAGTACTTC
TRBJ2-1 | TRBV4-2 | few | TRBD2 | CASSQALAGAGQFF | TGTGCCAGCAGCCAAGCACTAGCGGGGGCGGGGCAGTTCTTC
TRBJ2-3 | TRBV6-5 | few | NA | CASSYQGSMDTQYF | TGTGCCAGCAGTTACCAGGGAAGTATGGATACGCAGTATTTT
TRBJ2-7 | TRBV5-5 | few | TRBD2 | CASSLGTSGLYEQYF | TGTGCCAGCAGCTTGGGTACTAGCGGGCTTTACGAGCAGTACTTC
TRBJ1-2 | TRBV14 | many | NA | CASSLSQMNYGYTF | TGTGCCAGCAGCCTAAGTCAGATGAACTATGGCTACACCTTC
TRBJ2-2 | TRBV20-1 | NA | TRBD1 | CSASWTGSSGELFF | TGCAGTGCTAGTTGGACAGGGTCGAGCGGGGAGCTGTTTTTT
TRBJ1-4 | TRBV4-3 | NA | NA | CASSQEWPAELFF | TGCGCCAGCAGCCAGGAGTGGCCTGCAGAACTGTTTTTT
TRBJ2-1 | TRBV7-3 | few | NA | CASSFAQGSYNEQFF | TGTGCCAGCAGCTTTGCCCAGGGTTCCTACAATGAGCAGTTCTTC
TRBJ2-1 | TRBV19 | few | TRBD1 | CASSRRGQGEYEQFF | TGTGCCAGTAGTCGAAGGGGACAGGGGGAGTATGAGCAGTTCTTC
TRBJ1-1 | TRBV18 | NA | NA | CASSPPMGPNTEAFF | TGTGCCAGCTCACCACCGATGGGACCAAACACTGAAGCTTTCTTT
TRBJ2-3 | TRBV15 | NA | TRBD2 | CATSIKLAGGSTDTQYF | TGTGCCACCAGCATAAAACTAGCGGGGGGAAGCACAGATACGCAGTATTTT
TRBJ2-1 | TRBV24-1 | many | NA | CATSDASRLGGQSSYNEQFF | TGTGCCACCAGTGATGCCTCGCGTCTGGGCGGTCAGAGCTCCTACAATGAGCAGTTCTTC
TRBJ2-7 | TRBV10-3 | NA | TRBD1 | CAISRDSGPYEQYF | TGTGCCATCAGCCGGGACAGTGGCCCCTACGAGCAGTACTTC
TRBJ2-7 | TRBV6-1 | NA | NA | CASSGFSAGDYEQYF | TGTGCCAGCAGTGGTTTCAGCGCAGGGGACTACGAGCAGTACTTC